This TCR beta chain is from a study of prognosis after radiotherapy for stage I lung cancer. The CDR3 loop spans 16 amino acids. J was trimmed by 4 bases and V by 6 bases; bases with no gene match: 14. The V gene's germline CDR1 is MNHEY and CDR2 SMNVEV (reference sequence). From genomic DNA, TCR beta CDR3 was amplified by two-round multiplex PCR. With primers specific to each TRBV and TRBJ gene, the first-round PCR was performed. TCRdb reprocessed the multiplex PCR reads with MiXCR, giving one entry per CDR3 protein. The sample yields almost 20,000 distinct CDR3 sequences, around 26% seen once. Many counts were recorded for this clonotype.

The source was PBMCs, collected before or after stereotactic body radiation therapy (not recorded which). V and J are TRBV27 and TRBJ2-5; 7 nucleotides align to TRBD2. This TCR was recovered from a donor over 45 with non-small cell lung cancer. The CDR3, as DNA: TGTGCCAGCAGATTGGTCGGGGAGGGCCCTCGAGAGACCCAGTACTTC. It encodes CASRLVGEGPRETQYF.